The entry below gives a single T cell receptor beta chain sequence along with its context. The antigen remains undetermined. TCRdb reprocessed the RT-PCR reads with MiXCR, giving one entry per CDR3 protein. The table shows roughly 650,000 distinct CDR3 sequences, with 14% occurring only once. These data come from a study of response to subunit inactivated influenza vaccine. Overall study findings and caveats: A suggestion made by the authors is that each seasonal influenza vaccination recruits few new T cells.

The length of the CDR3 is 15 residues. In germline, CDR1 is SGDLS, CDR2 YYNGEE. The ends were cut back, 0 bases at V and 4 bases at J, with 13 bases in the middle. The sequence came from a man aged 45-65 years who received an inactivated influenza vaccine. The chain joins TRBV9 to TRBJ1-2; no definite D call. The source material was PBMCs from blood, sampled 14 to 15 days before vaccination. The DNA of the CDR3 is TGTGCCAGCAGCGTAGAGGCAAGGGTCGGCTATGGCTACACCTTC. Protein sequence: CASSVEARVGYGYTF.